One T cell receptor (beta chain) is described in this entry. The specificity of this receptor is unknown. It has no much larger one-base neighbor in the sample; base qualities were not kept. The identical CDR3 is also encoded by other nucleotide sequences in the sample. These data originate in a study of shared clonotypes between healthy human individuals (dated by TCRdb to about 2020). Some background on the complete study: A few men and two women, aged 18 to 49 years, made up the cohort. For each donor, CD4 naive and CD4 memory were each run on three plates, CD8 naive on two plates, and CD8 memory on one plate. To estimate repertoire size and how much clonotypes are shared between individuals, the study performed deep sequencing of blood TCR repertoires from a handful of healthy adults. Leukapheresis yielded between about 0.85 and 9 billion PBMCs per donor. Libraries were prepared and TCR repertoires were sequenced by different laboratories using diverse techniques, in order to increase sequencing depth and limit assay-specific biases. What the authors observed across the whole study: Pairwise subsampling led to the expectation that sequencing depth would affect the degree of clonotype sharing among donors. Across a handful of donors, approximately 5% of naive CD4, more than 3% of naive CD8, about 2.3% of memory CD4, and approximately 0.4% of memory CD8 clonotypes were shared. Compared with non-shared clonotypes, clonotypes shared by all four sorted-subset donors had higher generation probabilities. Only blood was sampled, and tissue TCR repertoires likely differ from those in blood. Rarefaction of sorted-subset datasets indicated incomplete sequencing despite the large sequencing depth. Because the study included a small number of donors, the genetic and exposure-history diversity represented was limited. Naive subsets generally had larger estimated clonotype richness than memory subsets.

TCR CDR3 regions were amplified from genomic DNA by multiplex PCR using the deep immunoSEQ assay. Genomic DNA extracted from each cell subset was distributed evenly over all wells of several immunoSEQ 96-well plates, and each plate served as one replicate. For sorted subsets, 200 to 250 ng genomic DNA, equal to about 30,000 T cell genomes, was loaded into each replicate PCR. Purified libraries were measured with a Qubit 3.0 fluorometer, size-checked on a Bioanalyzer 2100, and measured again with the KAPA Library Quantification kit. Each immunoSEQ 96-well plate was sequenced on its own single-read 150-cycle Illumina NextSeq 550 flow cell. The study's own analysis went as follows. Because the immunoSEQ output held only junctional sequences and lacked quality scores, the filtering could not match the filtering applied to full-length reads. To assign V/J genes and CDR3, sequences were annotated against IMGT germline references using PyIR, a Python wrapper for IgBLAST v1.9. Reads with weak V/J assignments (E-value above 1e-6), missing CDR3, stop codons, out-of-frame junctions, or ambiguous translated residues were removed. V3J clonotypes were defined by identical inferred V gene, J gene, and CDR3 amino acid sequence. The percentage overlap between two repertoires was calculated by dividing the number of shared unique clonotypes by the size of the smaller repertoire. Richness of each repertoire was evaluated using RTK rarefaction, the Chao1 estimator, and Recon v2.1 estimates of unobserved clonotypes. For all TCRbeta clonotypes obtained by the gDNA method from four donors, generation probabilities were computed with OLGA. Here the immuneACCESS table is served through TCRdb, limited to in-frame sequences with V and J called. Missing clones are a known gap in these copies; in checked studies unresolved V genes cover under half, and the rest lacks a known reason. V, J and clone size derive from that table, while D and trimming were established from the DNA sequence. The sample table lists over 2 million clones, 80% to 95% of them with a count of one. Jointly, the top ten make up 0.37% of the sample.

The trim is 1 base for V and 5 bases for J, with a gap of 5 bases between the germline ends. The CDR3 has 11 amino acids, counting the end cysteine and phenylalanine. The retained sequence is limited to the CDR3, 33 bases, with the frame set at the first base. The germline V gene (reference sequence) sets CDR1 to DFQATT and CDR2 to SNEGSKA. Healthy HIV-negative adults with no recently reported acute infections or vaccinations were included as donors. Only Caucasian adults living in Nashville, Tennessee, USA were represented among the donors. CD4+ T cells were enriched by magnetic negative selection, after which naive cells were positively selected on CD45RA and the negative fraction was taken as the memory subset. Blood was collected by leukapheresis, and PBMCs were isolated by Ficoll-Histopaque density gradient centrifugation and then cryopreserved in liquid nitrogen vapor phase. Purity and quantity of every magnetically sorted T cell population were checked by analytical flow cytometry. Each sorted fraction had its genomic DNA isolated and then quantified by UV absorbance on a Nanodrop 2000c.

This clonotype was obtained from a man aged 18 to 29 in good health. Some clones in this sample may be carry-over from other donors' samples. The sample was naive CD4+ T cells from PBMCs. This specimen's cell subset or site label, interpreted: CD45RA+ positively selected. The V and J segments used are TRBV20-1 and TRBJ2-5; too little of a D gene remains to name it. The nucleotides are TGCAGTGCTAGAGTTCGGGAGACCCAGTACTTC. Its translation reads: CSARVRETQYF.